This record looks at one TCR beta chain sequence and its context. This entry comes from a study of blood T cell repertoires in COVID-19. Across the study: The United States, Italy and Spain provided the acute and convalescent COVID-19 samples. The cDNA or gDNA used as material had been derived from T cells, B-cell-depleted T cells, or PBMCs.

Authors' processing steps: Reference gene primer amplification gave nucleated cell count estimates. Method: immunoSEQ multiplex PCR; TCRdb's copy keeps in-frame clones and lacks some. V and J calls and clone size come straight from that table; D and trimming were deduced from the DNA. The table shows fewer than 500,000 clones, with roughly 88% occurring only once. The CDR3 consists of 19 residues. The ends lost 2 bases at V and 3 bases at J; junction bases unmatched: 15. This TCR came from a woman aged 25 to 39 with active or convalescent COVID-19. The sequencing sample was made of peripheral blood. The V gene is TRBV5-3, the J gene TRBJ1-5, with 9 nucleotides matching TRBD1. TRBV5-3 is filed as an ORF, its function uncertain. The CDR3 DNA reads TGTGCCAGAAGCTTACCCGAATTTAGGGGGGACAGGGACAATCAGCCCCAGCATTTT. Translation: CARSLPEFRGDRDNQPQHF.